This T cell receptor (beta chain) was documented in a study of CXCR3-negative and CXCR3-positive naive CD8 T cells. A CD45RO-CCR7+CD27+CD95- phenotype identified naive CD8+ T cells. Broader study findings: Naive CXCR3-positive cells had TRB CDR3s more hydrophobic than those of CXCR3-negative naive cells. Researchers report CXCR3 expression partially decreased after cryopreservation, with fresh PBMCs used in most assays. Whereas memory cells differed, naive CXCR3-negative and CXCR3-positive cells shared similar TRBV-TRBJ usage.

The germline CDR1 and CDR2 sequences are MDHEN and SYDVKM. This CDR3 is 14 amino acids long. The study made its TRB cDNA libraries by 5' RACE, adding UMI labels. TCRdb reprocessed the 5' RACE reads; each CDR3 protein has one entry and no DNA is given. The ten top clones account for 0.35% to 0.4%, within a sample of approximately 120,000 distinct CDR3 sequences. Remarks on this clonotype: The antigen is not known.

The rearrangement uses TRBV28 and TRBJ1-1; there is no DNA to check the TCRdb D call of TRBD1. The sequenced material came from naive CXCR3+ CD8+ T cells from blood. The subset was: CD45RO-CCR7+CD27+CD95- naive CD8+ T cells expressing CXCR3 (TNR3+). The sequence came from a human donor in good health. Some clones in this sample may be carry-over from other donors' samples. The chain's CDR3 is CASSLLGGGTEAFF.